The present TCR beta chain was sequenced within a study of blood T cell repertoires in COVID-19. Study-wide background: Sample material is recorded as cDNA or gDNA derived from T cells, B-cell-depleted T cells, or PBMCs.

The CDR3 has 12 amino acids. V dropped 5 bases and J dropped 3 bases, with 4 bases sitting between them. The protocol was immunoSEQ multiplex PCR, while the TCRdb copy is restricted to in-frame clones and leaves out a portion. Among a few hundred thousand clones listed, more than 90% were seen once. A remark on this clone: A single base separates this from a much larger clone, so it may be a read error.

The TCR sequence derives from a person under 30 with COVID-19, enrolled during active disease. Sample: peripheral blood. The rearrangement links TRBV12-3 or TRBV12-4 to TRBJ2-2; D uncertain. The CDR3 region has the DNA TGTGCCAGCAGTCCCTACACCGGGGAGCTGTTTTTT. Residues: CASSPYTGELFF.